These T cell receptor beta chains were read from a single sample in a study of beta chain features in type 1 diabetes. The method was immunoSEQ multiplex PCR; TCRdb's version includes in-frame clones alone and lacks a portion of them. The data show some 99,000 clones, 40% seen once. The sample taken for sequencing was stem cell memory CD4+ T cells from blood. The receptors derive from a woman aged 18-35 years in good health. CDR3s include the opening cysteine and the closing phenylalanine or tryptophan. Fields, in order: V gene, J gene, CDR3 protein.

>TRBV6-6|-
CASSGTTYEQYF
>TRBV7-9|TRBJ2-1
CASSLVGGTEQFF
>TRBV5-6|TRBJ1-5
CASSFRTGRQPQHF
>TRBV27|TRBJ2-6
CASSSRLAGLSGANVLTF
>TRBV20-1|TRBJ2-7
CSARVVDEQYF
>TRBV30|TRBJ1-2
CAWSVKQYYGYTF
>TRBV23-1|TRBJ1-2
CAIFDRAHYGYTF
>TRBV7-3|TRBJ2-2
CASSLRSLRGPTTGELFF
>TRBV11-2|TRBJ2-3
CASSVRRGHSDTQYF
>TRBV28|TRBJ2-6
CASRGGRFTGANVLTF
>TRBV20-1|TRBJ2-7
CSARDNYEQYF
>TRBV7-3|TRBJ1-2
CASSPGTGSYGYTF
>TRBV18|TRBJ2-7
CASSPTGGYEQYF
>TRBV28|TRBJ2-7
CASRTGSYEQYF
>TRBV7-6|TRBJ2-7
CASSLGTSGRADEQYF
>TRBV28|TRBJ2-1
CASRAGLAAYYNEQFF
>TRBV5-1|TRBJ2-7
CASARLAGSYEQYF
>TRBV25-1|TRBJ1-1
CASSERGGREAFF
>TRBV7-9|TRBJ2-7
CASSHVLGQGVYEQYF
>TRBV5-1|TRBJ2-5
CASSPLSGSPQETQYF
>TRBV19|TRBJ1-2
CASSIEEGDYGYTF
>TRBV18|TRBJ2-7
CASSPLQGGSTYEQYF
>TRBV11-1|TRBJ2-7
CASSPDREGVEQYF
>TRBV30|TRBJ2-1
CAWRSSGSSYNEQFF
>TRBV4-2|TRBJ1-1
CASSPLDKNTEAFF
>TRBV7-9|TRBJ1-1
CASRGGGAQSTEAFF
>TRBV29-1|TRBJ1-1
CSVAVTGEDTEAFF
>TRBV4-1|TRBJ2-6
CASSQHGDRASGANVLTF
>TRBV2|TRBJ1-2
CASSWAGGVGYTF
>TRBV7-9|TRBJ2-7
CASSQGWRLVGPEQYF
>TRBV30|TRBJ2-3
CAWITSTDTQYF
>TRBV5-4|TRBJ1-1
CASSPRTGLNTEAFF
>TRBV7-2|TRBJ2-1
CASSFGAYNEQFF
>TRBV6-1|TRBJ2-5
CASSEERVRVETQYF
>TRBV28|TRBJ2-7
CASSFNPTQSAYEQYF
>TRBV27|TRBJ1-4
CASSWERYEKLFF
>TRBV9|TRBJ2-3
CASSPRLAGGSDTQYF
>TRBV5-6|TRBJ2-3
CASRLRVFTDTQYF
>TRBV5-4|TRBJ1-1
CASSDLEGNTEAFF
>TRBV4-3|TRBJ1-2
CASSAGQASYGYTF
>TRBV7-2|TRBJ1-2
CASSPGQGVYGYTF
>TRBV28|TRBJ1-3
CASSGYRILNTIYF
>TRBV9|TRBJ2-1
CASSVTEGIYNEQFF
>TRBV5-1|TRBJ2-5
CASSKTSGQETQYF
>TRBV28|TRBJ2-1
CASSLPATGQIWNYNEQFF
>TRBV19|TRBJ1-4
CASKTDSFVFF